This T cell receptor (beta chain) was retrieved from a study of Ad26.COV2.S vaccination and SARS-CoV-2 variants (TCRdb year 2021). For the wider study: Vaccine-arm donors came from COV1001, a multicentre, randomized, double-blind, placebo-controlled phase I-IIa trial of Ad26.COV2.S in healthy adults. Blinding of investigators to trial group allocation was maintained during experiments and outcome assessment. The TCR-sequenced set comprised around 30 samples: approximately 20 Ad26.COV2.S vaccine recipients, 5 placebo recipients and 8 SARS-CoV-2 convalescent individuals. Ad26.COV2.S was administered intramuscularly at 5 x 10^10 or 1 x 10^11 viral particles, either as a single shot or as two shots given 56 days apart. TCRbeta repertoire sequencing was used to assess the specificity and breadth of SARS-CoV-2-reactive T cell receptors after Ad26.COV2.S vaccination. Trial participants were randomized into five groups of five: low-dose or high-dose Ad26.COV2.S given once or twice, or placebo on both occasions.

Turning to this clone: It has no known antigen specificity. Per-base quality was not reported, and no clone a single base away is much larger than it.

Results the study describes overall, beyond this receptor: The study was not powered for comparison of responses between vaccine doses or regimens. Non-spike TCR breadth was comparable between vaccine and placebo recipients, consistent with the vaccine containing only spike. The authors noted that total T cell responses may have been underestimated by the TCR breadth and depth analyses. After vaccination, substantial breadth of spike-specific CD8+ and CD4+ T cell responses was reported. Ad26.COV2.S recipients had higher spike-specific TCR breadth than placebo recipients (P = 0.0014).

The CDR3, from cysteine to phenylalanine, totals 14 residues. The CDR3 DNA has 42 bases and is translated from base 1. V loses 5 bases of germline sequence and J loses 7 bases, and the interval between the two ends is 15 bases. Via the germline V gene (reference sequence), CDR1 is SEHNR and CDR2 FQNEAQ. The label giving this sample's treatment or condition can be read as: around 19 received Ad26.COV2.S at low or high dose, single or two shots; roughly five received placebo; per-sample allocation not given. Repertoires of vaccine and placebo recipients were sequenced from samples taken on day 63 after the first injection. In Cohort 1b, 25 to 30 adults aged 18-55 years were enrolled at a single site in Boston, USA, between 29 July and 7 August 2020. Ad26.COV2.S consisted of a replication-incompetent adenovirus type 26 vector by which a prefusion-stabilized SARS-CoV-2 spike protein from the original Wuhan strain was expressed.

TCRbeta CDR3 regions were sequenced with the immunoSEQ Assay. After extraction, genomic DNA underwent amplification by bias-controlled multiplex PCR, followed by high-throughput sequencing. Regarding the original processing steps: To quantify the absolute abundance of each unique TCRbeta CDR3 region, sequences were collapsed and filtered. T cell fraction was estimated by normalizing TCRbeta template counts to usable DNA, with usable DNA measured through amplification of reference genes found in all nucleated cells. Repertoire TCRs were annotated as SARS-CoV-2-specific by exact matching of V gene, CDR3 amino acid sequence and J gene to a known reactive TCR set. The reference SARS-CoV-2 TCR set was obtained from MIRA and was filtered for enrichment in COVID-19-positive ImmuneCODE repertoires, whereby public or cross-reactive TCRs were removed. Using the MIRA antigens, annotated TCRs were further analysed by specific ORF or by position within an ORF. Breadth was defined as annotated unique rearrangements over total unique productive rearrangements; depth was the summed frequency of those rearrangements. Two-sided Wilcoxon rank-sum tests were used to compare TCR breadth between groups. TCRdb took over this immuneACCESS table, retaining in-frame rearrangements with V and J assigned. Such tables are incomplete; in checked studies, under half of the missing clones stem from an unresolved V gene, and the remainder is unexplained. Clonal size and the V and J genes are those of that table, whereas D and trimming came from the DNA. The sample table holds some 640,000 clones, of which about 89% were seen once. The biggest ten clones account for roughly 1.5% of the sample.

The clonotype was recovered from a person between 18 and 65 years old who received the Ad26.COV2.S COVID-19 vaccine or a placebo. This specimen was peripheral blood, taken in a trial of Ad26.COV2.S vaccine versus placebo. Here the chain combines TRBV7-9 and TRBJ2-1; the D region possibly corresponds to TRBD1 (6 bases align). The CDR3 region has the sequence CASSLTITGNEQFF. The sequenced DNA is TGTGCCAGCAGCCTCACGATTACAGGGAATGAGCAGTTCTTC.